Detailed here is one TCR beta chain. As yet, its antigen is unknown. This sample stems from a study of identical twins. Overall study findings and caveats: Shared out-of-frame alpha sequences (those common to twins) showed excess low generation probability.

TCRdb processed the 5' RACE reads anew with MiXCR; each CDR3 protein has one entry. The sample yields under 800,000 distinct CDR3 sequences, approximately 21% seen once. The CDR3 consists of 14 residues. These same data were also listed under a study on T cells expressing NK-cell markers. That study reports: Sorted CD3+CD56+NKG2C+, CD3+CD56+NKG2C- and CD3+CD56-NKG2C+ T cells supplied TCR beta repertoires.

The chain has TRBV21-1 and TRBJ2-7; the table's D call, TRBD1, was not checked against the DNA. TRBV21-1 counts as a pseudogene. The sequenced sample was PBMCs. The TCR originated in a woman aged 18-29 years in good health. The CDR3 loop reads CASSKSAPDYEQYF. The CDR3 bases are TGTGCCAGCAGCAAATCCGCCCCAGATTACGAGCAGTACTTC.